The T cell receptor beta chain under discussion was sequenced for a study of cytomegalovirus exposure and HLA in healthy donors. Study results and limitations: Earlier analysis yielded a pattern in which most TCR beta V segments were productive about 87% or about 30% of the time.

PCR employed 60 Vbeta and 13 Jbeta primers. Libraries were prepared by immunoSEQ multiplex PCR; TCRdb keeps only in-frame clonotypes and omits some of them. Among 150,000 to 200,000 clones, 60% to 80% were seen once, and the ten largest hold 4.7%. Note on this clone: Its antigen remains unidentified.

Sequences were obtained from PBMCs. The origin of this receptor is a man younger than 30 in good health and CMV-seropositive.

The CDR3 DNA sequence: TGTGCCAGCAGAGCAGGGGTAGTAGGCGAGCAGTACGTC. This encodes CASRAGVVGEQYV. The rearrangement links TRBV2 to TRBJ2-7; maybe TRBD1 (6 bases). The CDR3 loop spans 13 amino acids. Germline CDR1 reads SNHLY; CDR2 reads FYNNEI. Trimming removed 6 bases at V and 6 bases at J, with 15 bases between.